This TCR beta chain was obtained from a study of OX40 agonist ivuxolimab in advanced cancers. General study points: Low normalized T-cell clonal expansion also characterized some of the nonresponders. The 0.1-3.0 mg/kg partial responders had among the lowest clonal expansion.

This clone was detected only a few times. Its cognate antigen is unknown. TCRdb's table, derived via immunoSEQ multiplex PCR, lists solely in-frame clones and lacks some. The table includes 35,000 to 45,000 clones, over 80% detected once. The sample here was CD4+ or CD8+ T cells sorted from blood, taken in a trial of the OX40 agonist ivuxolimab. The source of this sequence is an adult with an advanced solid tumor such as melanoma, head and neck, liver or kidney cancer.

CDR3 nucleotides: TGTGCCAGTAGTATAAATGGAGGTCCTTACGAGCAGTACTTC. Protein: CASSINGGPYEQYF. The chain employs TRBV19 and TRBJ2-7; weak D call: TRBD2 (5 bases). Germline V gene sequence: CDR1 LNHDA, CDR2 SQIVND (reference sequence). Trimming cost V 2 bases and J 4 bases, with 12 bases left between them. The length of the CDR3 is 14 residues. Based on the CDR3 plus reference TRBV19 and TRBJ2-7, the full variable domain is DGGITQSPKYLFRKEGQNVTLSCEQNLNHDAMYWYRQDPGQGLRLIYYSQIVNDFQKGDIAEGYSVSREKKESFPLTVTSAQKNPTAFYLCASSINGGPYEQYFGPGTRLTVT.